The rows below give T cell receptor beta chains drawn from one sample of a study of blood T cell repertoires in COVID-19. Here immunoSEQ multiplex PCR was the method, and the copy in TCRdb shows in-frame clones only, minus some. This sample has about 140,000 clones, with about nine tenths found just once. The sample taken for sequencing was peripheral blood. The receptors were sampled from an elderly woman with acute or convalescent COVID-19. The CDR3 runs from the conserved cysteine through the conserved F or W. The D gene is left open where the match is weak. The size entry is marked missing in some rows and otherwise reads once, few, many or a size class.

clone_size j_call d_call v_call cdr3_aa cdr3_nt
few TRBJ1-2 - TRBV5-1 CASSLDLGRVGYTF TGCGCCAGCAGCTTGGATCTTGGGAGGGTTGGCTACACCTTC
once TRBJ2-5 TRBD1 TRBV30 CAWSVDRGKTQYF TGTGCCTGGAGTGTTGACAGGGGAAAGACCCAGTACTTC
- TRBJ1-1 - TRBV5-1 CASSLTGSGDEAFF TGCGCCAGCAGCTTGACAGGGTCTGGAGATGAAGCTTTCTTT
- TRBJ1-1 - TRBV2 CASSVTGQGNTEAFF TGTGCCAGCAGTGTTACCGGGCAGGGTAACACTGAAGCTTTCTTT
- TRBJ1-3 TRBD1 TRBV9 CASSPRTGSIGNTIYF TGTGCCAGCAGCCCTCGGACAGGGTCGATAGGAAACACCATATATTTT
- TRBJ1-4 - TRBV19 CASRSQGLGEKLFF TGTGCCAGTAGATCACAGGGTTTGGGAGAAAAACTGTTTTTT
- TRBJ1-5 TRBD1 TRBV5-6 CASSHRQGSNQPQHF TGTGCCAGCAGTCATCGACAGGGAAGCAATCAGCCCCAGCATTTT
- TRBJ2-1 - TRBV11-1 CASSLELVREQFF TGTGCCAGCAGCTTAGAACTAGTCCGTGAGCAGTTCTTC
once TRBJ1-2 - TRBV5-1 CASSLGQNYGYTF TGCGCCAGCAGCTTGGGTCAGAACTATGGCTACACCTTC
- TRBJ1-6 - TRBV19 CAIPGQHNSPLHF TGTGCCATTCCGGGACAACATAATTCACCCCTCCACTTT
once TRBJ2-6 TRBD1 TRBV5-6 CASSTDRGNGANVLTF TGTGCCAGCAGCACAGACAGGGGGAACGGGGCCAACGTCCTGACTTTC
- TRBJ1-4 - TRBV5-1 CASSPSGTRSNEKLFF TGCGCCAGCAGCCCCTCAGGGACACGGAGTAATGAAAAACTGTTTTTT
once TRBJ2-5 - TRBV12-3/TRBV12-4 CASRDSYQETQYF TGTGCCAGCAGGGACAGTTACCAAGAGACCCAGTACTTC
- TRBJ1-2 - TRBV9 CASSVEQHYGYTF TGTGCCAGCAGCGTAGAACAGCACTATGGCTACACCTTC